The sequence of this T cell receptor (beta chain) was determined in a study of CD4+ T cells in melanoma (dated by TCRdb to 2022 to 2024). With regard to the full study: Neoantigen-specific CD4+ T cells in human melanoma were investigated in the study.

Overall results and qualifications from the work: The report described a correlation between neoantigen-specific CD4+ T cells and the function of CD8+ T cells, macrophages and B cells. According to the report, neoantigen-specific CD4+ T cells in melanoma displayed diverse differentiation states.

Library generation was performed with the immunoSEQ multiplex PCR assay. The source is immuneACCESS, and TCRdb retained only in-frame sequences with V and J called. Part of the clones is not carried over; for the studies checked, unresolved V genes explain less than half of this, and the remainder is unexplained. The table for this sample lists about 8,900 clones; 71% of them were counted only once. Roughly a sixth of the sample is taken by the ten largest. Cut back by 4 bases and 4 bases, the V and J ends lie 20 bases apart. Sequences SQVTM (CDR1) and ANQGSEA (CDR2) are obtained from the germline V gene. From the cysteine through the phenylalanine, the CDR3 covers 16 amino acids. Only the CDR3 DNA stays, 48 bases, in frame from base 1. As to this clone: Its antigen is not yet known. Per-nucleotide qualities are absent, and no much larger clonotype sits a single base away.

The donors were melanoma patients. The V and J genes are TRBV29-1 and TRBJ1-3, with a weak D call of TRBD1 (5 bases match). The sequence derives from a human donor with melanoma. Sequenced material: cells from a culture (not recorded whether cultured in vitro). The nucleotide sequence is given as TGCAGCGTTGTCGGGGGGATCAAGAGCGAGGGAAACACCATATATTTT. Protein translation: CSVVGGIKSEGNTIYF. Extended through the reference TRBV29-1 and TRBJ1-3 proteins, this CDR3 yields the full variable domain: SAVISQKPSRDICQRGTSLTIQCQVDSQVTMMFWYRQQPGQSLTLIATANQGSEATYESGFVIDKFPISRPNLTFSTLTVSNMSPEDSSIYLCSVVGGIKSEGNTIYFGEGSWLTVV.